One sample yielded the 8 T cell receptor beta chains listed below, sequenced in a study of blood T cell repertoires in COVID-19 (dated by TCRdb to about 2020). Receptor libraries were prepared by the immunoSEQ multiplex PCR assay. TCRdb holds this immuneACCESS table with in-frame rearrangements only. Some clones are missing; in checked studies, unresolved V genes explain under half, and the rest has no known cause. This sample has 200,000 to 250,000 clones in its table, and about nine tenths of those were observed once. The ten largest clones represent around 6.5% of the sample. Sequenced input: peripheral blood. These receptors were obtained from a man in his sixties with acute or convalescent COVID-19.

The genes are TRBV4-1 and TRBJ2-7; D unresolved. CDR3 size: 16 residues. V lost 1 base and J 3 bases, leaving 16 bases between the germline ends. Germline loops: CDR1 MGHRA, CDR2 YSYEKL. The CDR3 sequence: CASSQGPRSPSYEQYF. The CDR3 DNA sequence: TGCGCCAGCAGCCAAGGGCCTAGGTCCCCAAGCTACGAGCAGTACTTC.

This clone has just one count. The rearrangement uses TRBV5-8 and TRBJ2-7; no reliable D call. Trimming pared 5 bases from V and 3 bases from J, leaving 15 bases between. Germline lookup yields CDR1 SGHTS and CDR2 YDEGEE. The CDR3 has 14 amino acids. DNA for the CDR3: TGTGCCAGCAGTCCGTCCGACGGGTACTACGAGCAGTACTTC. Translation gives CASSPSDGYYEQYF.

The rearrangement uses TRBV11-1 and TRBJ1-1, with 8 positions matching TRBD1. CDR3 length: 14 residues. Trimming removed 5 bases from V and 4 bases from J; junction bases left unmatched: 6. Germline values: CDR1 SGHAT, CDR2 FQDESV (reference sequence). The CDR3 coding sequence is TGTGCCAGCAGCCAGGGGGCCTGGGGCACTGAAGCTTTCTTT. Its protein product is CASSQGAWGTEAFF.

The V and J genes are TRBV30 and TRBJ2-1; TRBD1 matches 9 bases. Germline CDR1 GTSNPN, CDR2 SVGIG (reference sequence). The CDR3 runs to 14 residues. Germline trimming cut 4 bases from V and 7 bases from J; bases unmatched to any gene: 8. CDR3 sequence (DNA): TGTGCCTGGAACGCCGGGACAGGGAGTAATGAGCAGTTCTTC. This sequence encodes CAWNAGTGSNEQFF.

In DNA form, the CDR3 reads TGTGCCAGTAGTTCGGCGGGAGAGACCCAGTACTTC. This encodes CASSSAGETQYF. The gene calls are TRBV19 and TRBJ2-5; tentatively, D is TRBD2 (5 bases). This CDR3 is built from 12 residues. V shed 5 bases and J shed 4 bases, with 8 bases lying between them. Germline CDR1 reads LNHDA; CDR2 reads SQIVND (reference sequence).

V and J are TRBV30 and TRBJ2-7; TRBD1 matches at 7 bases. Germline V gene lookup returns CDR1 GTSNPN and CDR2 SVGIG (reference sequence). V was clipped by 3 bases and J by 3 bases; unmatched bases: 8. The length of the CDR3 is 14 residues. The DNA for the CDR3 is TGTGCCTGGAGGATCCGGGACAGTAACTACGAGCAGTACTTC. Its protein is CAWRIRDSNYEQYF.

The chain couples TRBV29-1 to TRBJ2-2; maybe TRBD1 (5 bases). This CDR3 comprises 13 residues. CDR1 is SQVTM and CDR2 is ANQGSEA in the germline V gene. V dropped 3 bases and J dropped 5 bases, with 10 bases sitting between them. CDR3 bases: TGCAGCGTTGATCAGGGATATACCGGGGAGCTGTTTTTT. Protein product: CSVDQGYTGELFF.

The chain combines TRBV11-3 with TRBJ2-5; TRBD2 agrees at 9 bases. The trim removed 5 bases at V and 2 bases at J, leaving 6 bases unmatched. This CDR3 is 15 amino acids long. Germline-derived CDR1 and CDR2 are SGHNT and YENEEA. CDR3 bases: TGTGCCAGCAGCCCTCTAGCGGGACAACAAGAGACCCAGTACTTC. This sequence encodes CASSPLAGQQETQYF.